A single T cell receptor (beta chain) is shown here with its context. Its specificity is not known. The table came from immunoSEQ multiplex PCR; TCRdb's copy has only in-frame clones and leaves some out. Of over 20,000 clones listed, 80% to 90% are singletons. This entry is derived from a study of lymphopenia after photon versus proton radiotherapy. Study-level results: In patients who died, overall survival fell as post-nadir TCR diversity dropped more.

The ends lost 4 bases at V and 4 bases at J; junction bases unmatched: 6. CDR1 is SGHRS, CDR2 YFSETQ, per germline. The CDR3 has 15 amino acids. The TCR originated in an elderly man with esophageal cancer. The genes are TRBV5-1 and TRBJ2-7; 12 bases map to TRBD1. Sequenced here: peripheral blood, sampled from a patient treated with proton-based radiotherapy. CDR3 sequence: CASSPGQGATYEQYF. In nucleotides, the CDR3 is TGCGCCAGCAGCCCGGGACAGGGGGCTACGTACGAGCAGTACTTC.